The clone carrying this T cell receptor beta chain has just a few counts. Its antigen is not known. A single base separates this from a much larger clone, so it may be a read error. This entry comes from a study of T cells in Graves' hyperthyroidism and ophthalmopathy. Study in general: Peripheral blood draws took place at initial diagnosis, ahead of any treatment.

Study results and limitations: Separation of ophthalmopathy from stable hyperthyroidism was achieved by a 13 V-J model. Blood also contained most expanded thyroid clonotypes above 0.001.

Patients having uncontrolled infection, another autoimmune disease, pregnancy or lactation were not included. RNA transcripts provided the source from which TCR beta CDR3 regions were amplified. TCR CDR3 regions were first amplified by RT-PCR with HTBI primers. MiXCR was run by TCRdb on the multiplex PCR reads, yielding one entry per CDR3 protein. The data hold 300,000 to 450,000 distinct CDR3 sequences, with roughly an eighth observed a single time. This CDR3 region has 11 residues. Germline CDR1 GTSNPN, CDR2 SVGIG (reference sequence). Trimming removed 8 bases from V and 6 bases from J, with 13 bases in between.

This chain joins TRBV30 and TRBJ1-1, with D possibly TRBD1 on 6 matching bases. The sequence was obtained from a woman younger than 30 with Graves' hyperthyroidism. The source material was blood. The CDR3 region has the DNA TGTGCCGCCCAAAGGGGGGCTGAAGCTTTCTTT. It yields the protein CAAQRGAEAFF.